These 5 T cell receptor beta chains were all obtained from the same sample, sequenced in a study of OX40 agonist ivuxolimab in advanced cancers. Here immunoSEQ multiplex PCR was the method, and the copy in TCRdb shows in-frame clones only, minus some. Here the sample spans about 11,000 clones, 82% being singletons. Sequencing used CD4+ or CD8+ T cells sorted from blood, obtained in a trial of the OX40 agonist ivuxolimab. These receptors were taken from an adult with an advanced solid tumor such as melanoma, head and neck, liver or kidney cancer.

The V gene is TRBV9, the J gene TRBJ2-2; TRBD2 matches 10 bases. The CDR3 is 15 residues long. V shed 4 bases, J shed 7 bases, and the junction held 7 bases outside the gene matches. Germline-derived CDR1 and CDR2 are SGDLS and YYNGEE. For the CDR3, the DNA is TGTGCCAGCAGCTCTAGCGGGAGCGACCTCGGGGAGCTGTTTTTT. As protein: CASSSSGSDLGELFF.

V usage is TRBV13 and J usage is TRBJ2-1; TRBD1 matches 9 bases. The CDR3 sequence is 16 residues long. V trimming: 4 bases; J trimming: 7 bases; junction bases outside the gene matches: 11. The germline gives CDR1 PRHDT, CDR2 FYEKMQ (reference sequence). CDR3 residues: CASSSNSGQGWNEQFF. CDR3 sequence (DNA): TGTGCCAGCAGCTCAAATTCGGGACAGGGATGGAATGAGCAGTTCTTC.

The CDR3 loop reads CASSQQRTGSYEQYF. The DNA for the CDR3 is TGCGCCAGCAGCCAACAAAGGACTGGCTCCTACGAGCAGTACTTC. V and J are TRBV4-1 and TRBJ2-7, with D possibly matching TRBD2 (5 bases). The germline V and J ends were trimmed by 2 bases and 0 bases, with 11 bases remaining between them. This CDR3 is built from 15 residues. CDR1 and CDR2 from the germline V gene are MGHRA and YSYEKL.

The rearrangement uses TRBV21-1 and TRBJ2-7; TRBD2 was called by the table and not checked on the DNA. TRBV21-1 is recorded as a pseudogene. This CDR3 has 16 amino acids. The CDR3 DNA sequence: TGTGCCAGCAGCCCCAGTATCCCCGGGACTAGGTGGGAGCAGTACTTC. Translated: CASSPSIPGTRWEQYF.

The chain recombines TRBV14 with TRBJ2-1; 7 bases align to TRBD1. J was trimmed by 4 bases and V by 7 bases; bases with no gene match: 4. The CDR3 totals 13 residues. CDR1 and CDR2 (germline): SGHDN, FVKESK. CDR3 sequence: CASTTGQYNEQFF. In DNA, the CDR3 is TGTGCCAGCACTACGGGACAGTACAATGAGCAGTTCTTC.